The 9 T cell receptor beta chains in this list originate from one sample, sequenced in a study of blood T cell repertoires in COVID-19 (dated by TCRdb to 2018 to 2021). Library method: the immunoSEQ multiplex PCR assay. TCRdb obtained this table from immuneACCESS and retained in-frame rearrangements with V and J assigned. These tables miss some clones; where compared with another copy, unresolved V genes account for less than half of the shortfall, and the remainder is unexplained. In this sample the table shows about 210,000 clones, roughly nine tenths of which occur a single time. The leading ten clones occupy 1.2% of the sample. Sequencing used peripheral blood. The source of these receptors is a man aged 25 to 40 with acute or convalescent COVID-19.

CDR3 nucleotide sequence: TGTGCCAGCAGCTATTACAGGGCCCCGCTAGAGATGAACACTGAAGCTTTCTTT. Its translation is CASSYYRAPLEMNTEAFF. The chain recombines TRBV5-6 with TRBJ1-1; D may be TRBD1 (6 bases). Germline V lookup: CDR1 SGHDT, CDR2 YYEEEE. The CDR3 consists of 18 residues. The V and J ends lost 3 bases and 0 bases respectively, with 21 bases between them.

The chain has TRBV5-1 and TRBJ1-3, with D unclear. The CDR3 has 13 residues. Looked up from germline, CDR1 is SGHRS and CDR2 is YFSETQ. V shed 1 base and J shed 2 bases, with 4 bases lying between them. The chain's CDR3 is CASSLPPGNTIYF. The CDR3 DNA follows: TGCGCCAGCAGCTTGCCTCCTGGAAACACCATATATTTT. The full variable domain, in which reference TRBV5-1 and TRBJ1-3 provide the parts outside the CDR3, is KAGVTQTPRYLIKTRGQQVTLSCSPISGHRSVSWYQQTPGQGLQFLFEYFSETQRNKGNFPGRFSGRQFSNSRSEMNVSTLELGDSALYLCASSLPPGNTIYFGEGSWLTVV.

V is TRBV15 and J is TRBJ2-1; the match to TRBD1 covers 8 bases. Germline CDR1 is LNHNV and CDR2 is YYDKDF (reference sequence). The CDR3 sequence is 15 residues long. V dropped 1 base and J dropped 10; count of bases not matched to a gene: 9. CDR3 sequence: CATSRGGTGALEQFF. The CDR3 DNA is TGTGCCACCAGCAGAGGTGGGACAGGCGCTCTCGAGCAGTTCTTC.

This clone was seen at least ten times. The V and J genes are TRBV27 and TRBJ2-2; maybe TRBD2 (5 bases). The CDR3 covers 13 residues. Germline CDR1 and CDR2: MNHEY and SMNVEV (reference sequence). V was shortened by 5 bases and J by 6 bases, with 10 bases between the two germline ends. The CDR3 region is CASSSGDAGELFF. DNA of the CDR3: TGTGCCAGCAGTAGCGGAGACGCCGGGGAGCTGTTTTTT.

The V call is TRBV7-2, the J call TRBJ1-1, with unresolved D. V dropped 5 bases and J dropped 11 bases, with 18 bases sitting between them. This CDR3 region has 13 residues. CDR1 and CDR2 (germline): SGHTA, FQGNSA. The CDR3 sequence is CASSPGSTSRAFF. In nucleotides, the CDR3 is TGTGCCAGCAGCCCCGGGTCGACCTCTCGGGCTTTCTTT.

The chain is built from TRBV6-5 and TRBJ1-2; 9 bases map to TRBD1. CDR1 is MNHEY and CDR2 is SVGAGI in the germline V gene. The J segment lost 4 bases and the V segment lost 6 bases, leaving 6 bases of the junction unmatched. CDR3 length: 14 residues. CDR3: CASRTGQGSYGYTF. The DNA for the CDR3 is TGTGCCAGCAGGACGGGACAGGGTAGCTATGGCTACACCTTC.

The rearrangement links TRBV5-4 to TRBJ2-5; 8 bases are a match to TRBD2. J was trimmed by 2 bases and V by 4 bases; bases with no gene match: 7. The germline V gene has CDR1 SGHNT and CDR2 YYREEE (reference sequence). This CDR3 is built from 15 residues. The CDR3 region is CASSQKTSAQETQYF. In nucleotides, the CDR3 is TGTGCCAGCAGCCAAAAGACTAGCGCACAAGAGACCCAGTACTTC.

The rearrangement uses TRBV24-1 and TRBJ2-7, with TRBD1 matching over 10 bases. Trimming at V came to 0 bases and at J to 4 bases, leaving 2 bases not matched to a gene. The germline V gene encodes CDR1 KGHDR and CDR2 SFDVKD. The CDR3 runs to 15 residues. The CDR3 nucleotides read TGTGCCACCAGTGATTTGGGGACAGGGGCATACGAGCAGTACTTC. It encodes CATSDLGTGAYEQYF.

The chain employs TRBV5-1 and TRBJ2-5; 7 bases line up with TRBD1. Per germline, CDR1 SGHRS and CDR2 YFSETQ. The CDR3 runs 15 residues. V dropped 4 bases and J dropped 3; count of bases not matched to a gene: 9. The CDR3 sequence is CASSLLRGLEETQYF. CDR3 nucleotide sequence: TGCGCCAGCAGCCTGTTAAGGGGGCTTGAAGAGACCCAGTACTTC.